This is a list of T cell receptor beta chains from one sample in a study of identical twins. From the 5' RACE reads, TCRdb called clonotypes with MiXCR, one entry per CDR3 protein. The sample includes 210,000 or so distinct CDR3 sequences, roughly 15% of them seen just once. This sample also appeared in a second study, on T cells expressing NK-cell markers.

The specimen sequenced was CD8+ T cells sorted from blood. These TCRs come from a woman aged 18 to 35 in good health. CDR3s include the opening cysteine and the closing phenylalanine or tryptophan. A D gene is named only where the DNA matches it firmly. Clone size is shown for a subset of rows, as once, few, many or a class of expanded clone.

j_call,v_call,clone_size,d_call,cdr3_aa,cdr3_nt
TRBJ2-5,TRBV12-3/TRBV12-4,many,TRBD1,CASSRTGSAETQYF,TGTGCCAGCAGTCGGACAGGGTCTGCAGAGACCCAGTACTTC
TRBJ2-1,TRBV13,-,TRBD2,CASSFSGAAPYNEQFF,TGTGCCAGCAGCTTTAGCGGGGCCGCCCCCTACAATGAGCAGTTCTTC
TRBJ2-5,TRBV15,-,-,CATSRDEGQGETQYF,TGTGCCACCAGCAGAGATGAGGGCCAGGGTGAGACCCAGTACTTC
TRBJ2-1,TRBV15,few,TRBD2,CATRGGRAEQFF,TGTGCCACCAGAGGCGGGAGGGCTGAGCAGTTCTTC
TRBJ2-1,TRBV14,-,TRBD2,CASSQWWPREAFNEQFF,TGTGCCAGCAGCCAGTGGTGGCCGCGGGAGGCCTTCAATGAGCAGTTCTTC
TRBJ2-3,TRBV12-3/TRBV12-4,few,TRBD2,CASSLLAATDTQYF,TGTGCCAGCAGTTTACTAGCGGCCACAGATACGCAGTATTTT
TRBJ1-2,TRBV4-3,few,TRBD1,CASSQDPGGVYGYTF,TGCGCCAGCAGCCAAGATCCAGGGGGGGTTTATGGCTACACCTTC
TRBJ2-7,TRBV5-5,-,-,CASSSGIICEQYF,TGTGCCAGCAGCTCCGGGATCATCTGCGAGCAGTACTTC
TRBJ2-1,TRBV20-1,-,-,CSASLGDLNEQFF,TGCAGTGCTAGCCTGGGGGACTTGAATGAGCAGTTCTTC
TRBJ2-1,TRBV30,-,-,CAWTGSSYNEQFF,TGTGCCTGGACCGGGAGCTCCTACAATGAGCAGTTCTTC
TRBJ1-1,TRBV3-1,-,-,CASSLSNTEAFF,TGTGCCAGCAGCCTTTCGAACACTGAAGCTTTCTTT
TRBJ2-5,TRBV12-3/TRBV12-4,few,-,CASSFTRETQYF,TGTGCCAGCAGTTTTACGCGAGAGACCCAGTACTTC
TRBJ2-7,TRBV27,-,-,CASSLPSRPQYF,TGTGCCAGCAGTTTACCCTCACGACCGCAGTACTTC
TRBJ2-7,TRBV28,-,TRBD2,CASRVGLAWGRDSEQYF,TGTGCCAGCAGAGTGGGACTAGCGTGGGGAAGGGACTCTGAGCAGTACTTC
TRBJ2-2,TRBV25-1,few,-,CASSVIEWPGTRNTGELFF,TGTGCCAGCAGTGTAATCGAGTGGCCGGGGACAAGAAACACCGGGGAGCTGTTTTTT
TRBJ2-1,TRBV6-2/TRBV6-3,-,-,CAVKGPGEGGYEQFF,TGTGCCGTAAAGGGACCGGGAGAAGGGGGATATGAGCAGTTCTTC
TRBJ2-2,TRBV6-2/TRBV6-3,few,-,CASSRGQNTGELFF,TGTGCCAGCAGCCGGGGACAGAACACCGGGGAGCTGTTTTTT
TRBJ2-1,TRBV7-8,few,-,CASSLARGQEQFF,TGTGCCAGCAGCTTAGCGAGAGGCCAGGAGCAGTTCTTC
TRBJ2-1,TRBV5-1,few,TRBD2,CASSRVPGLEVIYNEQFF,TGCGCCAGCAGCCGCGTCCCGGGACTAGAAGTCATCTACAATGAGCAGTTCTTC
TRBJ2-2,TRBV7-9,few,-,CASSLTAGELFF,TGTGCCAGCAGCCTAACCGCCGGGGAGCTGTTTTTT
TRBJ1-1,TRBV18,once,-,CASSPRHGSTEAFF,TGTGCCAGCTCCCCGAGACACGGGAGCACTGAAGCTTTCTTT
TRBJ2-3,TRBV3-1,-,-,CASSQDWYTGTDTQYF,TGTGCCAGCAGCCAAGATTGGTATACCGGCACAGATACGCAGTATTTT